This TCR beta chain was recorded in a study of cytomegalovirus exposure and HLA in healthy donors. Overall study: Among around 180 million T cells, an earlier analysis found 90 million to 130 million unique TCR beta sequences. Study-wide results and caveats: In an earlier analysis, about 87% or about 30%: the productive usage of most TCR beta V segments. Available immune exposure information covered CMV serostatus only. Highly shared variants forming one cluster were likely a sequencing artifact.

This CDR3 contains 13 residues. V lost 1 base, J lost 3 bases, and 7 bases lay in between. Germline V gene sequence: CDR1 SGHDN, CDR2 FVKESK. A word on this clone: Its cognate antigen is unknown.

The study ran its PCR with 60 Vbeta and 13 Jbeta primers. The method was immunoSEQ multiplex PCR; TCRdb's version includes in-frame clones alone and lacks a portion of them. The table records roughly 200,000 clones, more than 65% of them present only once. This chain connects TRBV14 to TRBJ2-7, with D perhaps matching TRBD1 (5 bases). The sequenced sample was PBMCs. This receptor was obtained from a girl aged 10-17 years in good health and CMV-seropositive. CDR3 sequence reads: CASSQVQGYEQYF. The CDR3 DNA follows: TGTGCCAGCAGCCAAGTGCAGGGCTACGAGCAGTACTTC.